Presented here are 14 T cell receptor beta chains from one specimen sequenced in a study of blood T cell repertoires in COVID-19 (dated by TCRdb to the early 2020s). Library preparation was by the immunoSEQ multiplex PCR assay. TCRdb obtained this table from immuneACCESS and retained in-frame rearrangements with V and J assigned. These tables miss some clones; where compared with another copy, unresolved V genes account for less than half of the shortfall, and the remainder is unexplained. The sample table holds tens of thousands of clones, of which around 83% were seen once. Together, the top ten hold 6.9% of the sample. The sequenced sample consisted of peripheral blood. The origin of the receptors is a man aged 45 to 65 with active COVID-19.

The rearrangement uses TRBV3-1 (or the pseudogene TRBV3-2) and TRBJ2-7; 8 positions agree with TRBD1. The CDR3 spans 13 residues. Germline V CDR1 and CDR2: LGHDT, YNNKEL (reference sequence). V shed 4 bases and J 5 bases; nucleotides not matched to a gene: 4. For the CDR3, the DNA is TGTGCCAGCAGCCTACAGGGGGGAGACGAGCAGTACGTC. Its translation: CASSLQGGDEQYV.

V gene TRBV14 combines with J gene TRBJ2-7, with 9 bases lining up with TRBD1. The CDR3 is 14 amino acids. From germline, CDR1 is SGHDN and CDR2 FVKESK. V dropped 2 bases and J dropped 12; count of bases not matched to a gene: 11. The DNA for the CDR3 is TGTGCCAGCAGCCAAAAATGGACAGGGGAGGAGTGGTACTTC. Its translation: CASSQKWTGEEWYF.

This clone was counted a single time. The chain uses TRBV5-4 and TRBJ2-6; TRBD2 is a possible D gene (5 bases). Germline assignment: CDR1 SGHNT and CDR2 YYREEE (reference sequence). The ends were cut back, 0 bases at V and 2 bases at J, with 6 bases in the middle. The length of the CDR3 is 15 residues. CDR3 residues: CASSLAGAGANVLTF. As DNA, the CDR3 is TGTGCCAGCAGCTTGGCCGGGGCTGGGGCCAACGTCCTGACTTTC.

As DNA, the CDR3 is TGTGCCAGCAGCGGGGGACTAGCTTCCGAGCAGTACTTC. Its translation: CASSGGLASEQYF. The chain is built from TRBV7-2 and TRBJ2-7; 9 bases map to TRBD2. Unmatched junction bases numbered 5, after V lost 5 bases and J lost 6 bases. The germline V gene has CDR1 SGHTA and CDR2 FQGNSA. This CDR3 has 13 amino acids. The variable domain in full, completed from reference TRBV7-2 and TRBJ2-7, reads GAGVSQSPSNKVTEKGKDVELRCDPISGHTALYWYRQSLGQGLEFLIYFQGNSAPDKSGLPSDRFSAERTGGSVSTLTIQRTQQEDSAVYLCASSGGLASEQYFGPGTRLTVT.

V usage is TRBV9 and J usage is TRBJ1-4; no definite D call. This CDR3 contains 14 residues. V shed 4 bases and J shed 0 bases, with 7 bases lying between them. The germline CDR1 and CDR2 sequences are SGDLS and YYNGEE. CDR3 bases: TGTGCCAGCAGCCCCGGAGCAACTAATGAAAAACTGTTTTTT. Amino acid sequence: CASSPGATNEKLFF.

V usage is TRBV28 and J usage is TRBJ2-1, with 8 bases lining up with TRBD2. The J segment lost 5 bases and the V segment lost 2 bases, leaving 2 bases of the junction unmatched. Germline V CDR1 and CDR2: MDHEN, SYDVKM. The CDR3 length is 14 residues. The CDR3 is CASSLLAGNNEQFF. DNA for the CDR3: TGTGCCAGCAGTTTACTAGCGGGTAACAATGAGCAGTTCTTC. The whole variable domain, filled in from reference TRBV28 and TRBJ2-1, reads DVKVTQSSRYLVKRTGEKVFLECVQDMDHENMFWYRQDPGLGLRLIYFSYDVKMKEKGDIPEGYSVSREKKERFSLILESASTNQTSMYLCASSLLAGNNEQFFGPGTRLTVL.

DNA of the CDR3: TGTGCCAGCAGCCAAGATCTGGGACAATACACTGAAGCTTTCTTT. This translates into CASSQDLGQYTEAFF. The genes are TRBV3-1 (or the pseudogene TRBV3-2) and TRBJ1-1, with D possibly TRBD1 on 6 matching bases. Per the germline V gene, CDR1 is LGHDT and CDR2 is YNNKEL (reference sequence). V lost 0 bases and J 3 bases, leaving 11 bases between the germline ends. The CDR3 is 15 amino acids.

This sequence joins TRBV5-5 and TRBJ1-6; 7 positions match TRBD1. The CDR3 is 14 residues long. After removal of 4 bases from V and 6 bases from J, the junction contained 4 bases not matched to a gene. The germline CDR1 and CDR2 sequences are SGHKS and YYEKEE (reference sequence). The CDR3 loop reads CASSRDRVNSPLHF. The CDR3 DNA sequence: TGTGCCAGCAGCCGGGACAGAGTTAATTCACCCCTCCACTTT.

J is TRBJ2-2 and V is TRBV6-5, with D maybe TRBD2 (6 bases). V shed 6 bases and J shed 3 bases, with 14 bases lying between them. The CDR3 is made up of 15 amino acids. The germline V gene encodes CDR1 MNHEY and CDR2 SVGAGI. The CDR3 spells CASREGTLYTGELFF. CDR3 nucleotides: TGTGCCAGCAGGGAGGGAACATTATACACCGGGGAGCTGTTTTTT.

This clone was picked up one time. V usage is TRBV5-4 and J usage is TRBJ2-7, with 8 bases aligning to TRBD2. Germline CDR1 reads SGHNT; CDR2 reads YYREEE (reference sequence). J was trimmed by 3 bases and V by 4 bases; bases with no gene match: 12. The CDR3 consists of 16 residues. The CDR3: CASSEDGRAGVYEQYV. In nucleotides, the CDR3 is TGTGCCAGCAGCGAGGACGGCAGAGCGGGGGTCTACGAGCAGTACGTC.

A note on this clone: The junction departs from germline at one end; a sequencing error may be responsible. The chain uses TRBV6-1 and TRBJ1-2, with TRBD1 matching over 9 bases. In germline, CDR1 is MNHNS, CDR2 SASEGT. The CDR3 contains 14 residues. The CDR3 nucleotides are TGTGCCAGCAGAGAAGGGACAGGGAACGGTGGCTACACCTTC. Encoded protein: CASREGTGNGGYTF.

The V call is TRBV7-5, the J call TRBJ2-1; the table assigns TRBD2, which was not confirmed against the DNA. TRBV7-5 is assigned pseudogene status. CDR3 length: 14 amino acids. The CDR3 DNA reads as TGTGGACGACCGGCGGGGGCCACCTACAATGAGCAGTTCTTC. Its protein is CGRPAGATYNEQFF.

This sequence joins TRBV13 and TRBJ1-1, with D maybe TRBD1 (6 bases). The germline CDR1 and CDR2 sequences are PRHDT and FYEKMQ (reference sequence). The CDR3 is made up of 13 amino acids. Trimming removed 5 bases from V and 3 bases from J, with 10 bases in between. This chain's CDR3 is CASSLRQDTEAFF. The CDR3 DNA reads TGTGCCAGCAGCCTAAGACAGGACACTGAAGCTTTCTTT.

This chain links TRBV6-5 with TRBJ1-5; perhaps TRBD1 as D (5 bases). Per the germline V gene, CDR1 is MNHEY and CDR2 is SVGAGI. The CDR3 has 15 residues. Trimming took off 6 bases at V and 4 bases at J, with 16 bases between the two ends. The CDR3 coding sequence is TGTGCCAGCAGAAAGGCCCAGGGTGGAAATCAGCCCCAGCATTTT. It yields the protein CASRKAQGGNQPQHF.